This T cell receptor beta chain is from a study of T cell responses to AZD1222 COVID-19 vaccine. General study points: Spike-specific TCR repertoires showed rising breadth and depth after two AZD1222 doses. It was only after the peak T cell response that any repertoires were sampled.

In its sample, this clone was seen many times. The antigen is unknown. This CDR3 has 15 amino acids. Germline CDR1 SGHVS, CDR2 FNYEAQ. V dropped 1 base and J dropped 4 bases, with 13 bases sitting between them. Measured with immunoSEQ multiplex PCR; TCRdb has only the in-frame clones, and not every one. The sample carries over 100,000 clones, about 86% recorded once. The V call is TRBV7-6, the J call TRBJ2-5; no clear D. The sample here was peripheral blood, taken on day 0 of AZD1222 vaccination. The clonotype comes from an adult in good health. Written as DNA, the CDR3 is TGTGCCAGCAGCTTAGTTTCCTCGCCCCGAGAGACCCAGTACTTC. Its translation: CASSLVSSPRETQYF.